The rows below give T cell receptor beta chains drawn from one sample of a study of blood T cell repertoires in COVID-19. The repertoire was sequenced with immunoSEQ multiplex PCR; TCRdb's copy has only in-frame clones and lacks some. The table records about 110,000 clones, 84% of them present only once. The sample comprised peripheral blood. The receptors stem from an elderly woman with active or convalescent COVID-19. CDR3s include the opening cysteine and the closing phenylalanine or tryptophan. A D gene is named only where the DNA matches it firmly. Clone size, where shown, is once, few, many, or a class for clones that have expanded.

cdr3_aa	cdr3_nt	d_call	v_call	j_call	clone_size
CASRPGQGGDEQYF	TGTGCCAGCAGACCGGGACAGGGAGGGGACGAGCAGTACTTC	TRBD1	TRBV6-5	TRBJ2-7	.
CASSLGGGAITGELFF	TGCGCCAGCAGCTTGGGAGGGGGCGCAATCACCGGGGAGCTGTTTTTT	TRBD1	TRBV5-1	TRBJ2-2	.
CASSQDRGLGYTF	TGCGCCAGCAGTCAGGACAGGGGGCTCGGCTACACCTTC	TRBD1	TRBV10-1	TRBJ1-2	.
CASRPPVGGEAFF	TGTGCCAGCAGGCCACCCGTGGGGGGGGAAGCTTTCTTT	.	TRBV6-6	TRBJ1-1	.
CASSIVRGPYNEQFF	TGTGCCAGTAGTATTGTCAGGGGCCCCTACAATGAGCAGTTCTTC	.	TRBV19	TRBJ2-1	.
CASSLSGLPAGDEQFF	TGTGCCAGCAGCTTGTCGGGACTACCCGCCGGAGATGAGCAGTTCTTC	TRBD2	TRBV5-4	TRBJ2-1	.
CSVEPTGANYGYTF	TGCAGCGTTGAGCCGACAGGGGCCAACTATGGCTACACCTTC	TRBD1	TRBV29-1	TRBJ1-2	.
CSASEQGATDTEAFF	TGCAGTGCTAGTGAACAGGGGGCGACGGACACTGAAGCTTTCTTT	TRBD1	TRBV20-1	TRBJ1-1	.
CASSRPGQGAQGNEKLFF	TGTGCCAGCAGCCGCCCGGGACAGGGGGCGCAGGGTAATGAAAAACTGTTTTTT	TRBD1	TRBV5-6	TRBJ1-4	.
CASSFVTGPALETQYF	TGTGCCAGCAGCTTCGTGACAGGTCCGGCGTTGGAGACCCAGTACTTC	.	TRBV7-2	TRBJ2-5	.
CASSYSWTSGTDTQYF	TGTGCCAGCAGTTACTCGTGGACTAGCGGAACAGATACGCAGTATTTT	TRBD2	TRBV6-5	TRBJ2-3	.
CASGPLAGGETQYF	TGTGCCAGCGGACCCCTAGCGGGAGGTGAGACCCAGTACTTC	TRBD2	TRBV6-5	TRBJ2-5	.
CASSLLAGYVRAYEQYF	TGTGCCAGCAGTTTATTAGCGGGATATGTCCGAGCCTACGAGCAGTACTTC	TRBD2	TRBV27	TRBJ2-7	.
CASRRRGYDEQYF	TGTGCCAGCAGACGGAGGGGCTACGACGAGCAGTACTTC	.	TRBV14	TRBJ2-7	.
CASSLVGGTETQYF	TGTGCCAGCAGCTTGGTTGGGGGCACGGAGACCCAGTACTTC	.	TRBV5-5	TRBJ2-5	.
CATQRERGRGAFF	TGTGCCACCCAAAGAGAAAGGGGGCGCGGGGCTTTCTTT	TRBD1	TRBV19	TRBJ1-1	.
CASSQAATNEKLFF	TGTGCCAGCAGCCAAGCAGCAACTAATGAAAAACTGTTTTTT	.	TRBV3-1/TRBV3-2	TRBJ1-4	.
CASSLWEGTSGTLGIQYF	TGTGCCAGCAGTCTTTGGGAGGGGACTAGCGGGACTCTAGGCATTCAGTACTTC	TRBD2	TRBV28	TRBJ2-4	.
CASSLAPGQGPNQPQHF	TGCGCCAGCAGCTTGGCGCCGGGACAGGGACCCAATCAGCCCCAGCATTTT	TRBD1	TRBV5-1	TRBJ1-5	once
CASSSLGLSEAFF	TGTGCCAGCAGCTCCTTGGGACTCTCTGAAGCTTTCTTT	.	TRBV28	TRBJ1-1	.
CASSISGGQGRYEQYF	TGTGCCAGTAGTATTAGTGGGGGACAGGGGCGCTACGAGCAGTACTTC	TRBD1	TRBV19	TRBJ2-7	.
CASSETSGGSNEQFF	TGTGCCAGCAGTGAAACTAGCGGGGGGAGCAATGAGCAGTTCTTC	TRBD2	TRBV6-4	TRBJ2-1	few
CASRRSTAGNTIYF	TGTGCCAGCAGACGAAGCACTGCTGGAAACACCATATATTTT	.	TRBV28	TRBJ1-3	.
CASSERPGQPGETQYF	TGTGCCAGCAGTGAAAGACCCGGACAGCCAGGGGAGACCCAGTACTTC	.	TRBV6-1	TRBJ2-5	.
CASSLVPQGGGSPLHF	TGCGCCAGCAGCTTGGTCCCACAGGGGGGAGGTTCACCCCTCCACTTT	TRBD1	TRBV5-1	TRBJ1-6	.
CASSVALREQFF	TGTGCCAGTAGTGTCGCGTTGCGCGAGCAGTTCTTC	.	TRBV19	TRBJ2-1	.
CASSQGLAGRLVF	TGTGCCAGTAGCCAGGGACTAGCGGGCCGATTGGTCTTC	TRBD2	TRBV19	TRBJ2-1	.
CASSRTGPYGYTF	TGTGCCAGCAGCCGGACAGGGCCCTATGGCTACACCTTC	TRBD1	TRBV28	TRBJ1-2	.
CASSKCPGTSLNTEAFF	TGTGCCAGCAGCAAATGCCCCGGGACATCCCTGAACACTGAAGCTTTCTTT	.	TRBV21-1	TRBJ1-1	.
CASSPASSGGRLEQFF	TGTGCCAGCAGCCCAGCTTCGAGTGGCGGGAGACTTGAGCAGTTCTTC	TRBD2	TRBV7-9	TRBJ2-1	.
CASRWTGSSTDTQYF	TGTGCCAGCAGGTGGACAGGGAGCAGCACAGATACGCAGTATTTT	TRBD1	TRBV27	TRBJ2-3	.
CASSYSINQPQHF	TGTGCCAGCAGTTATAGCATTAATCAGCCCCAGCATTTT	.	TRBV6-5	TRBJ1-5	.
CASSSRAGGPYEQYF	TGTGCCAGCAGCTCCAGAGCGGGAGGGCCCTACGAGCAGTACTTC	TRBD2	TRBV7-2	TRBJ2-7	.
CASNRFRDTSYEQYF	TGTGCCAGCAACAGATTCCGGGACACCTCCTACGAGCAGTACTTC	.	TRBV21-1	TRBJ2-7	.
CASSLAGTNLGYGQYF	TGTGCCAGCAGCTTGGCCGGGACAAACCTTGGGTACGGGCAGTACTTC	.	TRBV5-6	TRBJ2-7	once
CASSLSGTGGYEQYF	TGCGCCAGCAGCTTATCCGGGACAGGGGGCTACGAGCAGTACTTC	TRBD1	TRBV5-1	TRBJ2-7	.
CASSQDGGRRNTEAFF	TGTGCCAGCAGCCAAGATGGGGGCAGGCGGAACACTGAAGCTTTCTTT	.	TRBV4-2	TRBJ1-1	.
CASSMETSGYEQYF	TGTGCCAGTAGTATGGAGACTAGCGGCTACGAGCAGTACTTC	TRBD2	TRBV19	TRBJ2-7	.
CASRTPGSSGNTIYF	TGTGCCAGCAGAACCCCAGGGTCTTCAGGAAACACCATATATTTT	.	TRBV28	TRBJ1-3	.
CASSTGTSNTGANVLTF	TGTGCCAGCTCAACCGGGACTTCCAATACTGGGGCCAACGTCCTGACTTTC	.	TRBV7-2	TRBJ2-6	.
CASMAGAKNIQYF	TGTGCCAGCATGGCGGGCGCCAAAAACATTCAGTACTTC	.	TRBV5-5	TRBJ2-4	.
CASDDRDRTGTEAFF	TGTGCCAGCGACGACAGGGATAGAACAGGGACTGAAGCTTTCTTT	TRBD1	TRBV18	TRBJ1-1	.
CASSQEKGLANTGELFF	TGTGCCAGCAGCCAAGAAAAGGGACTAGCCAACACCGGGGAGCTGTTTTTT	TRBD2	TRBV14	TRBJ2-2	.
CASSVGAGVNQPQHF	TGTGCCAGCAGCGTAGGGGCAGGGGTGAATCAGCCCCAGCATTTT	.	TRBV9	TRBJ1-5	.